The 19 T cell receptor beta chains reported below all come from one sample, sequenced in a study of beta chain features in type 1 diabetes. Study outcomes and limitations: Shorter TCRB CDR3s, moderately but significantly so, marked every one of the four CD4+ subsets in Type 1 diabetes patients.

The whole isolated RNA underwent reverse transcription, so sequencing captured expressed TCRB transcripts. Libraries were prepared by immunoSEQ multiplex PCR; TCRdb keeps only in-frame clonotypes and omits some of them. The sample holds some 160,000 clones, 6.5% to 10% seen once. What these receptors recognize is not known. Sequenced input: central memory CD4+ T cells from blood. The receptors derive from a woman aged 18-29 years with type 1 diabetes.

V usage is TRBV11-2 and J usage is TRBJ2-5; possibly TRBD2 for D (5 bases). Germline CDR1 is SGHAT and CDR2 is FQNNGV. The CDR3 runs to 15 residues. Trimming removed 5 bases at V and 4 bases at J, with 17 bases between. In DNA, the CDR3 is TGTGCCAGCAGCCTACCAGGAGGCAGACTAGAGACCCAGTACTTC. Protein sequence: CASSLPGGRLETQYF.

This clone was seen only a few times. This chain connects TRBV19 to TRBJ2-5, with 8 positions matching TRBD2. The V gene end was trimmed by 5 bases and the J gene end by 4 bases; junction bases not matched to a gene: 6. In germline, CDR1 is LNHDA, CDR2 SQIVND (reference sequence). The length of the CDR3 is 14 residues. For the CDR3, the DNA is TGTGCCAGTAGTCCAGGACTAGCTTTAGAGACCCAGTACTTC. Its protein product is CASSPGLALETQYF. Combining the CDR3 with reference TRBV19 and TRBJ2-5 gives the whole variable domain DGGITQSPKYLFRKEGQNVTLSCEQNLNHDAMYWYRQDPGQGLRLIYYSQIVNDFQKGDIAEGYSVSREKKESFPLTVTSAQKNPTAFYLCASSPGLALETQYFGPGTRLLVL.

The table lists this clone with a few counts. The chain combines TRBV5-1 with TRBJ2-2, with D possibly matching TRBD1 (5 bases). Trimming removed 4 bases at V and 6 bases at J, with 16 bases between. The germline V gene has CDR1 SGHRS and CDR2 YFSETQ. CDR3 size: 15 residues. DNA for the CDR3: TGCGCCAGCAGCGAACAGGCACAGGCATCCGGGGAGCTGTTTTTT. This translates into CASSEQAQASGELFF.

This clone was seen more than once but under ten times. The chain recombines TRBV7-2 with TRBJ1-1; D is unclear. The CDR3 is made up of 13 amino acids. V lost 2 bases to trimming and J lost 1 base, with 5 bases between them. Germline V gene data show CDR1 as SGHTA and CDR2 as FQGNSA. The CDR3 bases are TGTGCCAGCAGCTTAAGTAGGAACACTGAAGCTTTCTTT. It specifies CASSLSRNTEAFF.

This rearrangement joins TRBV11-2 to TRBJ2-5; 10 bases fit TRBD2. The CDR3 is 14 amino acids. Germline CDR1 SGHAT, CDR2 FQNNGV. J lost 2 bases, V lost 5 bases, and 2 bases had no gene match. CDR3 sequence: CASSVSGGQETQYF. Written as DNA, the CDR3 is TGTGCCAGCAGCGTTAGCGGGGGGCAAGAGACCCAGTACTTC. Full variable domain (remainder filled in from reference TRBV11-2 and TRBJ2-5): EAGVAQSPRYKIIEKRQSVAFWCNPISGHATLYWYQQILGQGPKLLIQFQNNGVVDDSQLPKDRFSAERLKGVDSTLKIQPAKLEDSAVYLCASSVSGGQETQYFGPGTRLLVL.

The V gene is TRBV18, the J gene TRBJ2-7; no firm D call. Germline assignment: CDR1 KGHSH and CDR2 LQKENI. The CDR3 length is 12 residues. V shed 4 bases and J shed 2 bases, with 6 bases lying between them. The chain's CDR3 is CASSRQAYEQYF. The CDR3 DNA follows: TGTGCCAGCTCACGACAAGCCTACGAGCAGTACTTC.

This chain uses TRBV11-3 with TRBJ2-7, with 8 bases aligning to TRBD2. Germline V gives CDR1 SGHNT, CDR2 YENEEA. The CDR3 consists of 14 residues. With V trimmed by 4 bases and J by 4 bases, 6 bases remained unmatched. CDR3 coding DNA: TGTGCCAGCAGCTCAGCGGGAGACCCGTACGAGCAGTACTTC. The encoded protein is CASSSAGDPYEQYF.

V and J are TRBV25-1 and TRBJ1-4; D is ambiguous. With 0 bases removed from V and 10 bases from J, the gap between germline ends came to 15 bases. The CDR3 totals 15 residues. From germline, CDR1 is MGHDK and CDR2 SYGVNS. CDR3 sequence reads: CASSEYGVWVGKLFF. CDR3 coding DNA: TGTGCCAGCAGTGAATATGGAGTATGGGTTGGAAAACTGTTTTTT.

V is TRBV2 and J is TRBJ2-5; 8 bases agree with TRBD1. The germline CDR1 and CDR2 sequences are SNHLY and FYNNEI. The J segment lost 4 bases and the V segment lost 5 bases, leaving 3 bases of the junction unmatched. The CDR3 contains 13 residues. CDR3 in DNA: TGTGCCAGCAGTACACAGGGGGGAGAGACCCAGTACTTC. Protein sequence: CASSTQGGETQYF.

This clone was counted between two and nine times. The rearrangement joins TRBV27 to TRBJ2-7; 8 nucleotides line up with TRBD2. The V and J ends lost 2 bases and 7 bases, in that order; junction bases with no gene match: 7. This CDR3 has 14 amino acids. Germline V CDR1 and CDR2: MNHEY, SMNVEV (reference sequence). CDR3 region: CASSLAGRAWEQYF. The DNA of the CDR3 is TGTGCCAGCAGTTTAGCCGGGAGGGCGTGGGAGCAGTACTTC.

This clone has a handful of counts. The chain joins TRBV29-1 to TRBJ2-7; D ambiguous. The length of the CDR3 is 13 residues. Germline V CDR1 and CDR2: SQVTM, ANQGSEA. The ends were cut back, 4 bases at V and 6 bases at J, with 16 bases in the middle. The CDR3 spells CSVGLSNSGEQYF. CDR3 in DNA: TGCAGCGTTGGACTCTCCAACTCCGGCGAGCAGTACTTC.

Here the CDR3 DNA reads TGTGCCAGCTCACCACAATTCGGGGGGACAGATACGCAGTATTTT. Protein product: CASSPQFGGTDTQYF. The rearrangement joins TRBV18 to TRBJ2-3; TRBD2 matches at 7 bases. The CDR3 length is 15 residues. The J segment lost 3 bases and the V segment lost 1 base, leaving 4 bases of the junction unmatched. CDR1 and CDR2 (germline): KGHSH, LQKENI.

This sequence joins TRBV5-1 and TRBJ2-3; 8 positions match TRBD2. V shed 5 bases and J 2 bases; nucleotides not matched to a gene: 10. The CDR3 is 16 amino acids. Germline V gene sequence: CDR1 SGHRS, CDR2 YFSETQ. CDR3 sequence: CASRDSGSGTTDTQYF. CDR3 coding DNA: TGCGCCAGCAGGGACAGCGGGAGCGGGACCACAGATACGCAGTATTTT. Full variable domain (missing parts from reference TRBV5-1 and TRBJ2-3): KAGVTQTPRYLIKTRGQQVTLSCSPISGHRSVSWYQQTPGQGLQFLFEYFSETQRNKGNFPGRFSGRQFSNSRSEMNVSTLELGDSALYLCASRDSGSGTTDTQYFGPGTRLTVL.

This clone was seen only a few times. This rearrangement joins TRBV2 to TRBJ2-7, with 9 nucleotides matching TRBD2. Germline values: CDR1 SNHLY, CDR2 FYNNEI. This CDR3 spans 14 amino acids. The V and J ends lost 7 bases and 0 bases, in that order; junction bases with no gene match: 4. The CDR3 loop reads CASIRSGSSYEQYF. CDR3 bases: TGTGCCAGCATCCGTAGCGGGAGCTCCTACGAGCAGTACTTC.

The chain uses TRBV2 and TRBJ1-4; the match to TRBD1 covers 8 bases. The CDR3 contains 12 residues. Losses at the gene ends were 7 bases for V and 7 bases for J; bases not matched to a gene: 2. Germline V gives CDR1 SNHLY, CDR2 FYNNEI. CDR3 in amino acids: CASTRGLEKLFF. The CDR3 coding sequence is TGTGCCAGCACCAGGGGGCTTGAAAAACTGTTTTTT.

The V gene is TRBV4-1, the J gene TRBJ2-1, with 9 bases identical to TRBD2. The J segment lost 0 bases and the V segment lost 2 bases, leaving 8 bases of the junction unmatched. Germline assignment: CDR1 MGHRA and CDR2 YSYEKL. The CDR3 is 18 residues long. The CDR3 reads CASSQSRGLAASYNEQFF. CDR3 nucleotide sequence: TGCGCCAGCAGCCAATCCCGGGGACTAGCCGCCTCCTACAATGAGCAGTTCTTC.

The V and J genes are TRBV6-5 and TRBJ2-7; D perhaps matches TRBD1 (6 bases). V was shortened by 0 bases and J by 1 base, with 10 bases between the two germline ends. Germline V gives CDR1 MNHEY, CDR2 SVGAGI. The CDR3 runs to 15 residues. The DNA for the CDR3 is TGTGCCAGCAGTTACTCGTACAGGGTTTCCTACGAGCAGTACTTC. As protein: CASSYSYRVSYEQYF.

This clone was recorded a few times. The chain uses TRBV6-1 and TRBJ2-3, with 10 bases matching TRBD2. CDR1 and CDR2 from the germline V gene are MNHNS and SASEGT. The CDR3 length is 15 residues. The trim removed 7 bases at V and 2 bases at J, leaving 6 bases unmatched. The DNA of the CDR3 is TGTGCCAGCATGTTTAGCGGGGGGCTCACAGATACGCAGTATTTT. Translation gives CASMFSGGLTDTQYF.

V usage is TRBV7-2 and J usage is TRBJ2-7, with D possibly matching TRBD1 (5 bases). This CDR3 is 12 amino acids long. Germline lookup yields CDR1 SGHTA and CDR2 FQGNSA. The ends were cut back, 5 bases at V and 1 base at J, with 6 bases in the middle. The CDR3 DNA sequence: TGTGCCAGCAGCGGGGCGTCCTACGAGCAGTACTTC. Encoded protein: CASSGASYEQYF.